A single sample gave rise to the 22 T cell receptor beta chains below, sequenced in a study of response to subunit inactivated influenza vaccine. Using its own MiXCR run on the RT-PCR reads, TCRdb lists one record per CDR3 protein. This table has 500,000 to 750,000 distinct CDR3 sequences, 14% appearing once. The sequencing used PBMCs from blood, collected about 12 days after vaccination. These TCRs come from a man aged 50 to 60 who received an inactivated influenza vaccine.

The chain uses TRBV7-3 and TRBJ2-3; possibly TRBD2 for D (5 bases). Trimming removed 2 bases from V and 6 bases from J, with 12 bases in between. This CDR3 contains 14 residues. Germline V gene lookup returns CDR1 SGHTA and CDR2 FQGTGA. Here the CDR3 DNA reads TGTGCCAGCAGCTTATATGGACTCTTGGATACGCAGTATTTT. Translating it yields CASSLYGLLDTQYF.

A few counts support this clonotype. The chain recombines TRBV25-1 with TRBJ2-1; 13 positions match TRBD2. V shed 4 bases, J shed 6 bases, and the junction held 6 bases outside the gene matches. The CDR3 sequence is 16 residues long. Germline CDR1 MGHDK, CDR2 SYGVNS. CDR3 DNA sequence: TGTGCCAGCAGTGGTAGTGGACTAGCGGGAGCCAATGAGCAGTTCTTC. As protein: CASSGSGLAGANEQFF. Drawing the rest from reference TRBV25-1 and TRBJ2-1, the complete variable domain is EADIYQTPRYLVIGTGKKITLECSQTMGHDKMYWYQQDPGMELHLIHYSYGVNSTEKGDLSSESTVSRIRTEHFPLTLESARPSHTSQYLCASSGSGLAGANEQFFGPGTRLTVL.

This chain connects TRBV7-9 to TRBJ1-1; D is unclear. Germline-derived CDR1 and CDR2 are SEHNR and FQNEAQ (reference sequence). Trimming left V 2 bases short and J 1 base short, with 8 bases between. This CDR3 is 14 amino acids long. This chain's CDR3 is CASSLLTRNTEAFF. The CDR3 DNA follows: TGTGCCAGCAGCTTACTGACGAGGAACACTGAAGCTTTCTTT.

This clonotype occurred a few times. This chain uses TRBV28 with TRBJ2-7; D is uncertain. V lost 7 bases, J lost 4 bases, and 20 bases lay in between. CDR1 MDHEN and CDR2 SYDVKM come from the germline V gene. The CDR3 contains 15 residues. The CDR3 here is CASKTLLGRSYEQYF. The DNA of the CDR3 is TGTGCCAGCAAAACACTCCTTGGTCGGTCTTACGAGCAGTACTTC. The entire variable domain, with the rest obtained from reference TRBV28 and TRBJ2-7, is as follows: DVKVTQSSRYLVKRTGEKVFLECVQDMDHENMFWYRQDPGLGLRLIYFSYDVKMKEKGDIPEGYSVSREKKERFSLILESASTNQTSMYLCASKTLLGRSYEQYFGPGTRLTVT.

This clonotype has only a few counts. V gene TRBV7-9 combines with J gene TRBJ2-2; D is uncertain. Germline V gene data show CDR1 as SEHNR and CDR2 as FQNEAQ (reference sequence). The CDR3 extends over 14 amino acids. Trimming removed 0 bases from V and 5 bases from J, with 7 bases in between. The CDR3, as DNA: TGTGCCAGCAGCTTAGCAGAGATTACCGGGGAGCTGTTTTTT. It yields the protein CASSLAEITGELFF.

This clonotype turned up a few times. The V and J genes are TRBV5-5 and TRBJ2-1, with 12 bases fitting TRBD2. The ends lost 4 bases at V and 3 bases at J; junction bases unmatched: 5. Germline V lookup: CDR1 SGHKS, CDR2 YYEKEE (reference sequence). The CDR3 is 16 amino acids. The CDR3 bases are TGTGCCAGCAGCCCGGGGGGACTAGCGGGCTACAATGAGCAGTTCTTC. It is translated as CASSPGGLAGYNEQFF.

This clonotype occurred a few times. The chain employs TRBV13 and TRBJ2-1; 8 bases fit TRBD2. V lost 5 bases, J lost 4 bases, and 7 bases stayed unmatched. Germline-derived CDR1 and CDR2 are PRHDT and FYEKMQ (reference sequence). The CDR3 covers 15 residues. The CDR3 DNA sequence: TGTGCCAGCAGCCGGCCGGGACTAGAGTACAATGAGCAGTTCTTC. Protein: CASSRPGLEYNEQFF.

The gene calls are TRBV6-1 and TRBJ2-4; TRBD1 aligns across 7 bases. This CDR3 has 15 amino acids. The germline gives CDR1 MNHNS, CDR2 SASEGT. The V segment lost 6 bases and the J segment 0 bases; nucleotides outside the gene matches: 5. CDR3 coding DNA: TGTGCCAGCAGCGGGACAGCCAGAGCCAAAAACATTCAGTACTTC. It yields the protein CASSGTARAKNIQYF.

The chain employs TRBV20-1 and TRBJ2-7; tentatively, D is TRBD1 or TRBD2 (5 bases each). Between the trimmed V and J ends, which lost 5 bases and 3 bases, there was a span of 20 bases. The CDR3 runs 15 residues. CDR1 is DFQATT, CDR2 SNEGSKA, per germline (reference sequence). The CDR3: CSAPRPPGPHYEQYF. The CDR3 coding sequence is TGCAGTGCTCCCCGGCCCCCGGGGCCGCACTACGAGCAGTACTTC.

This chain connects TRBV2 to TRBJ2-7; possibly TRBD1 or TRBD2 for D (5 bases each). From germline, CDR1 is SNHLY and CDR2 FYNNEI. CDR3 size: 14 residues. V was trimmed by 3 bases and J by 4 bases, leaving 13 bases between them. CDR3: CASSEGVGNYEQYF. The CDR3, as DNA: TGTGCCAGCAGTGAGGGGGTAGGGAATTACGAGCAGTACTTC.

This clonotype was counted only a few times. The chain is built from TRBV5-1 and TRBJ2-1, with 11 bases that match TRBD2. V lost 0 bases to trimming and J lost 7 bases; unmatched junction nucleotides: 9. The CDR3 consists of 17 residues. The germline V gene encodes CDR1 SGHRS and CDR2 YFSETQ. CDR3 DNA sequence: TGCGCCAGCAGCTTGGGTAGCGGGGGGGCCGCTGGGAATGAGCAGTTCTTC. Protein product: CASSLGSGGAAGNEQFF.

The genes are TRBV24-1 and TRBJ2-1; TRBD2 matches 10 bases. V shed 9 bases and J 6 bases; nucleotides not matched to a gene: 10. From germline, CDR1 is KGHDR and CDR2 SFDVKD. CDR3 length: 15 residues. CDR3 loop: CATGLSGGPSNEQFF. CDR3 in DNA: TGTGCCACCGGCCTTAGCGGGGGGCCCTCCAATGAGCAGTTCTTC.

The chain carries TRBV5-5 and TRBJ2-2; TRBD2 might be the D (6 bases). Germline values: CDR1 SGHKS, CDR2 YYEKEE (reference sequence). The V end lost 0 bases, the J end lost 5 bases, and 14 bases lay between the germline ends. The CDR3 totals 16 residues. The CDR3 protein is CASSLEEGRGTGELFF. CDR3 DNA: TGTGCCAGCAGCTTGGAGGAGGGGCGGGGAACCGGGGAGCTGTTTTTT.

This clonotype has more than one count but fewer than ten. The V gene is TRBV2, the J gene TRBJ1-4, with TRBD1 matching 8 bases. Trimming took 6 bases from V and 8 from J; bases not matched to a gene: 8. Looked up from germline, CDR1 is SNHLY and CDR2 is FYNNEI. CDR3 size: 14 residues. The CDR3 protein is CASRKQGGPEKLFF. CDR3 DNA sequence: TGTGCCAGCAGGAAACAGGGGGGCCCAGAAAAACTGTTTTTT.

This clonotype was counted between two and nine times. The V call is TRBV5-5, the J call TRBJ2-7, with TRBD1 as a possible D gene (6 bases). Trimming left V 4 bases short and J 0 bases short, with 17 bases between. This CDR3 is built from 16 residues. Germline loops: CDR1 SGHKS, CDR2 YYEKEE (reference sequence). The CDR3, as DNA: TGTGCCAGCAGCGAGTACAGGGAATGGACCTCCTACGAGCAGTACTTC. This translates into CASSEYREWTSYEQYF.

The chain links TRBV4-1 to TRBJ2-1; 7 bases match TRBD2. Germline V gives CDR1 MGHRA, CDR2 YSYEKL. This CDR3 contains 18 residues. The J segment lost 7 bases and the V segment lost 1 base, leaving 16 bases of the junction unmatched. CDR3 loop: CASSQGGLRRNSGNEQFF. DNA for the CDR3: TGCGCCAGCAGCCAAGGAGGACTAAGGCGAAATAGCGGGAATGAGCAGTTCTTC.

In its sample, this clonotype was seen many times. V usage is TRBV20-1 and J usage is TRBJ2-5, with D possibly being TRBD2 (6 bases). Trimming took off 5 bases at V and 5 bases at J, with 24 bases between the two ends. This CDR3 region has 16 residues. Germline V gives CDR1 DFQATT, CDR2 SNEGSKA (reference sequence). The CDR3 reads CSALPLQRRVHETQYF. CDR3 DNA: TGCAGTGCTTTACCCCTACAACGGAGGGTTCATGAGACCCAGTACTTC.

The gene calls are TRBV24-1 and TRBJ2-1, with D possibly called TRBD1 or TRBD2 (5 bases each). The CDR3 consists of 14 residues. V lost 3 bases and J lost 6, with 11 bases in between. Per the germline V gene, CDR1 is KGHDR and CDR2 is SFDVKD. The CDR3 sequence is CATSDPGTTNEQFF. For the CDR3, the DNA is TGTGCCACCAGTGATCCCGGGACGACCAATGAGCAGTTCTTC.

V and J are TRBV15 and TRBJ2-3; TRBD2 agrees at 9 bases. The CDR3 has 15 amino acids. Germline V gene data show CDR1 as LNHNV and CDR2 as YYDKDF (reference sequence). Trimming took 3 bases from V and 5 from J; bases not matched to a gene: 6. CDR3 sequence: CATSSDSGSVDTQYF. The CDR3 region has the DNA TGTGCCACCAGCAGTGATAGCGGGAGTGTAGATACGCAGTATTTT.

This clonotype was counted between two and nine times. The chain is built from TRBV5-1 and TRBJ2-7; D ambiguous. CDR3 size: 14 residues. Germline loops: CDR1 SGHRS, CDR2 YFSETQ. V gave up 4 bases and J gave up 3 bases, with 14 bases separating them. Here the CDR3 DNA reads TGCGCCAGCAGCCCGGATTTGGAAGTCTACGAGCAGTACTTC. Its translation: CASSPDLEVYEQYF.

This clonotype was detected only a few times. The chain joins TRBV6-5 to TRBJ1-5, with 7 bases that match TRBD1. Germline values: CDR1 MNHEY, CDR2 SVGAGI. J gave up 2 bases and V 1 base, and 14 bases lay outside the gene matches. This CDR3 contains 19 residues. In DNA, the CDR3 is TGTGCCAGCAGTTACTACAGGGGCCCGAGATCGGTTGGCAATCAGCCCCAGCATTTT. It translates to CASSYYRGPRSVGNQPQHF.

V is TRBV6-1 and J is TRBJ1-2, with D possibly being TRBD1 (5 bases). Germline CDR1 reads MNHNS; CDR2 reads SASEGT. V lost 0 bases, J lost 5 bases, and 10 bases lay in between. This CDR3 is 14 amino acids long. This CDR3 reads CASSEARTPYGYTF. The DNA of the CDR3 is TGTGCCAGCAGTGAAGCTAGGACACCTTATGGCTACACCTTC.